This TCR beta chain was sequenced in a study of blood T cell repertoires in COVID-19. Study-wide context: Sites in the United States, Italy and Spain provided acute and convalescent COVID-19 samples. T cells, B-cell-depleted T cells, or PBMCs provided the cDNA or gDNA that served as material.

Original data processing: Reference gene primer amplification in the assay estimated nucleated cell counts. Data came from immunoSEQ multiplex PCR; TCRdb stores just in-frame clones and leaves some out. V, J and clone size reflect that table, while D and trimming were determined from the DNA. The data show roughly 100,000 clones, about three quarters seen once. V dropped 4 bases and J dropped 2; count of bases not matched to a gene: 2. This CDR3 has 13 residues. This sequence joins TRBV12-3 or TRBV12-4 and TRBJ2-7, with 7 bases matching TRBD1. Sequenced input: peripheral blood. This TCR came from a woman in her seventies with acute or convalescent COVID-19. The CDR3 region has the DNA TGTGCCAGCAGTTGGACAGGAACCTACGAGCAGTACTTC. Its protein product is CASSWTGTYEQYF.